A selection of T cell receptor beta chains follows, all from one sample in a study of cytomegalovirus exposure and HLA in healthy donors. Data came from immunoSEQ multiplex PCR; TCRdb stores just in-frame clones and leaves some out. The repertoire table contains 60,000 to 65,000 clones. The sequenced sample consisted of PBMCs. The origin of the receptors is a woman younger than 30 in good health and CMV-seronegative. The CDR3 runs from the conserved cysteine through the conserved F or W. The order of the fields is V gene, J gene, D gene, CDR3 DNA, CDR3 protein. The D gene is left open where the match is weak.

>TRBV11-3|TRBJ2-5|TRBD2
TGTGCCAGCAGCGTCCCCGGGGGGAAGACCCAGTACTTC
CASSVPGGKTQYF
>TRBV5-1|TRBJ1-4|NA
TGCGCCAGCAGCTTGGGGCGGACTAATGAAAAACTGTTTTTT
CASSLGRTNEKLFF
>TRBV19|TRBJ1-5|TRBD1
TGTGCCAGTACCTACTTGGGACAGTTTAGCAATCAGCCCCAGCATTTT
CASTYLGQFSNQPQHF
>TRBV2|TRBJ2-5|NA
TGTGCCAGCACGGACTTCGGAGAGACCCAGTACTTC
CASTDFGETQYF
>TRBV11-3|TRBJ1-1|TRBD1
TGTGCCAGCGACGGAGGACAGGGGGCTGAAGCTTTCTTT
CASDGGQGAEAFF
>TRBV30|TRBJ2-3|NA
TGTGCCTGGAGTGTAAGAGGGTCTAGCACAGATACGCAGTATTTT
CAWSVRGSSTDTQYF
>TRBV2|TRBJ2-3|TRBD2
TGTGCCAGCAAGGGGCTAGCGGACACAGATACGCAGTATTTT
CASKGLADTDTQYF
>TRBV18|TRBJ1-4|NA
TGTGCCAGCTCACCAATGGAGGGTAATGAAAAACTGTTTTTT
CASSPMEGNEKLFF
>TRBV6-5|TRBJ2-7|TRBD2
TGTGCCAGCAGTCATTGGGCTAGCGGGGCCTACGAGCAGTACTTC
CASSHWASGAYEQYF
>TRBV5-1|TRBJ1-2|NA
TGCGCCAGCAGCGTACCCGGGACACCTAATGGCTACACCTTC
CASSVPGTPNGYTF
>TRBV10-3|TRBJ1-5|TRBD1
TGTGCCATCACCCGGGACAGCGGTCAGCCCCAGCATTTT
CAITRDSGQPQHF
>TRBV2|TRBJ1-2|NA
TGTGCCAGCAGTGTACCCGGTAGCTACACCTTC
CASSVPGSYTF
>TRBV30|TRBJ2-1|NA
TGTGCCCGAGGGGGTGCGGTACGGGCGGGTTTGGATGAGCAGTTCTTC
CARGGAVRAGLDEQFF
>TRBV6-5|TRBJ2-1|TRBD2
TGTGCCAGCAGTAAGCTAGCGGGAGCCTACAATGAGCAGTTCTTC
CASSKLAGAYNEQFF